Presented here are 30 T cell receptor beta chains from one specimen sequenced in a study of T cell responses to AZD1222 COVID-19 vaccine. Some clones are missing from TCRdb's copy, which holds only in-frame ones; the method was immunoSEQ multiplex PCR. The sample shows some 190,000 clones, around nine tenths of them seen only once. Sequenced material: peripheral blood, taken 28 days after the second AZD1222 dose. All receptors derive from an adult who received the AZD1222 COVID-19 vaccine.

The chain links TRBV29-1 to TRBJ2-3, with 7 nucleotides matching TRBD1. CDR1 is SQVTM and CDR2 is ANQGSEA in the germline V gene. CDR3 size: 13 residues. The V and J ends lost 1 base and 4 bases, in that order; junction bases with no gene match: 2. The CDR3 bases are TGCAGCGTTGAAGGGGGACAGTCAGATACGCAGTATTTT. It is translated as CSVEGGQSDTQYF.

The chain couples TRBV28 to TRBJ2-2; a possible D gene is TRBD2 (7 bases). The CDR3 length is 13 residues. Looked up from germline, CDR1 is MDHEN and CDR2 is SYDVKM. V lost 10 bases and J 7 bases, leaving 16 bases between the germline ends. CDR3: CAIVSGGHGELFF. The CDR3 nucleotides are TGTGCCATCGTCTCGGGGGGCCACGGGGAGCTGTTTTTT.

This clone was detected only a few times. J is TRBJ1-5 and V is TRBV5-5; 7 bases fit TRBD1. Trimming at V came to 4 bases and at J to 4 bases, leaving 11 bases not matched to a gene. Germline V gives CDR1 SGHKS, CDR2 YYEKEE (reference sequence). This CDR3 comprises 16 residues. In DNA form, the CDR3 reads TGTGCCAGCAGCCTAATCATGGGGGGACAGAATCAGCCCCAGCATTTT. It specifies CASSLIMGGQNQPQHF.

This chain connects TRBV6-5 to TRBJ2-7, with unresolved D. Germline V CDR1 and CDR2: MNHEY, SVGAGI. With 0 bases removed from V and 1 base from J, the gap between germline ends came to 7 bases. The CDR3 sequence is 14 residues long. CDR3 in DNA: TGTGCCAGCAGTTACTCGGAGCTTTCCTACGAGCAGTACTTC. This gives the protein CASSYSELSYEQYF.

The chain links TRBV6-5 to TRBJ2-6; the D is unclear. This CDR3 is 15 amino acids long. The V gene lost 5 bases and the J gene lost 2 bases, with 10 bases spanning the gap. Germline V gene lookup returns CDR1 MNHEY and CDR2 SVGAGI. The CDR3 sequence: CASSPPSAGANVLTF. The CDR3 nucleotides read TGTGCCAGCAGTCCACCCAGTGCTGGGGCCAACGTCCTGACTTTC.

V usage is TRBV6-2 or TRBV6-3 and J usage is TRBJ2-7; 7 bases line up with TRBD1. CDR3 size: 14 residues. Trimming cost V 2 bases and J 7 bases; bases outside gene matches: 8. CDR1 and CDR2 from the germline V gene are MNHEY and SVGEGT. The CDR3 sequence is CASSYGDRSGEQYF. In DNA, the CDR3 is TGTGCCAGCAGTTACGGGGACAGATCAGGGGAGCAGTACTTC.

V and J are TRBV6-5 and TRBJ1-1; D not resolved. Between the trimmed V and J ends, which lost 2 bases and 1 base, there was a span of 8 bases. Germline CDR1 and CDR2: MNHEY and SVGAGI. The CDR3 spans 14 residues. The CDR3 region has the DNA TGTGCCAGCAGTTACCTAACAGAGAACACTGAAGCTTTCTTT. Its protein product is CASSYLTENTEAFF.

This sequence joins TRBV20-1 and TRBJ1-5; D is uncertain. Between the trimmed V and J ends, which lost 3 bases and 2 bases, there was a span of 11 bases. This CDR3 has 14 residues. The germline V gene has CDR1 DFQATT and CDR2 SNEGSKA (reference sequence). The CDR3 nucleotides read TGCAGTGCTAGTCTCGGGAGTGGCAATCAGCCCCAGCATTTT. It encodes CSASLGSGNQPQHF.

The rearrangement joins TRBV30 to TRBJ1-1, with D tentatively TRBD1 (6 bases). This CDR3 has 14 amino acids. V was clipped by 0 bases and J by 1 base, with 9 bases between them. The germline V gene encodes CDR1 GTSNPN and CDR2 SVGIG (reference sequence). The CDR3 bases are TGTGCCTGGAGTGTACTACAGGGGAACACTGAAGCTTTCTTT. Protein sequence: CAWSVLQGNTEAFF.

V gene TRBV6-5 combines with J gene TRBJ2-7; D is unresolved. The V gene's germline CDR1 is MNHEY and CDR2 SVGAGI. V was cut by 6 bases and J by 3 bases, with 6 bases left in between. The CDR3 sequence is 11 residues long. The CDR3 DNA is TGTGCCAGCAGCCTGAACTACGAGCAGTACTTC. Protein sequence: CASSLNYEQYF.

This chain connects TRBV5-1 to TRBJ2-7; D could derive from TRBD1 or TRBD2 (5 bases each). V lost 3 bases to trimming and J lost 1 base, with 8 bases between them. Germline loops: CDR1 SGHRS, CDR2 YFSETQ. CDR3 size: 13 residues. In nucleotides, the CDR3 is TGCGCCAGCAGCTCGGGGCCTTCCTACGAGCAGTACTTC. Protein product: CASSSGPSYEQYF. The entire variable domain, with the rest obtained from reference TRBV5-1 and TRBJ2-7, is as follows: KAGVTQTPRYLIKTRGQQVTLSCSPISGHRSVSWYQQTPGQGLQFLFEYFSETQRNKGNFPGRFSGRQFSNSRSEMNVSTLELGDSALYLCASSSGPSYEQYFGPGTRLTVT.

The rearrangement links TRBV30 to TRBJ2-7; no clear D. The germline CDR1 and CDR2 sequences are GTSNPN and SVGIG (reference sequence). The V gene lost 5 bases and the J gene lost 2 bases, with 10 bases spanning the gap. CDR3 length equals 12 residues. CDR3 region: CAWAIVPYEQYF. The CDR3 DNA sequence: TGTGCCTGGGCAATAGTTCCCTACGAGCAGTACTTC.

The V gene is TRBV2, the J gene TRBJ2-7; 9 bases fit TRBD2. Germline lookup yields CDR1 SNHLY and CDR2 FYNNEI. The CDR3 sequence is 14 residues long. The V gene end was trimmed by 6 bases and the J gene end by 3 bases; junction bases not matched to a gene: 6. The CDR3 DNA follows: TGTGCCAGCAGCCTCAGCGGGGGGAACTACGAGCAGTACTTC. It yields the protein CASSLSGGNYEQYF.

This clone has just one count. This rearrangement joins TRBV18 to TRBJ2-3; 12 bases align to TRBD2. V dropped 6 bases and J dropped 7; count of bases not matched to a gene: 11. The CDR3 contains 16 residues. Per the germline V gene, CDR1 is KGHSH and CDR2 is LQKENI. This CDR3 reads CASSPTGTSGLYTQYF. The CDR3 DNA follows: TGTGCCAGCTCTCCCACCGGGACTAGCGGGCTATATACGCAGTATTTT.

The chain joins TRBV12-3 or TRBV12-4 to TRBJ2-3; no firm D call. V shed 5 bases and J shed 2 bases, with 5 bases lying between them. This CDR3 has 12 residues. The CDR3 coding sequence is TGTGCCAGCAGTCCTCACACAGATACGCAGTATTTT. Encoded protein: CASSPHTDTQYF.

V and J are TRBV21-1 and TRBJ1-5. TRBV21-1 constitutes a pseudogene. CDR3 length equals 14 residues. DNA of the CDR3: TGTGCCAGCAGCAAGGGTGAGAGGGTGGAGCCCCAGCATTTT. Protein: CASSKGERVEPQHF.

The rearrangement links TRBV27 to TRBJ2-1; D assignment may be TRBD1 or TRBD2 (5 bases each). V shed 7 bases and J shed 4 bases, with 11 bases lying between them. Germline V lookup: CDR1 MNHEY, CDR2 SMNVEV (reference sequence). The CDR3 runs 13 residues. CDR3: CASTGTAYNEQFF. The CDR3 nucleotides are TGTGCCAGCACTGGGACCGCTTACAATGAGCAGTTCTTC.

The V call is TRBV29-1, the J call TRBJ2-3, with 8 positions matching TRBD1. CDR1 and CDR2 from the germline V gene are SQVTM and ANQGSEA. Trimming removed 7 bases from V and 1 base from J; junction bases left unmatched: 4. There are 13 residues in the CDR3. The CDR3 DNA reads TGCAGCGCGATACAGGGGGGCACAGATACGCAGTATTTT. Protein product: CSAIQGGTDTQYF.

This clone was observed a single time. This chain joins TRBV5-4 and TRBJ2-7, with TRBD1 identical over 11 bases. In germline, CDR1 is SGHNT, CDR2 YYREEE (reference sequence). With 3 bases clipped from V and 5 bases from J, the junction kept 4 bases outside the gene matches. The CDR3 runs to 14 residues. The CDR3 protein is CASSSDRGPNEQYF. The DNA of the CDR3 is TGTGCCAGCAGCTCGGACAGGGGGCCAAACGAGCAGTACTTC. The whole variable domain, filled in from reference TRBV5-4 and TRBJ2-7, reads ETGVTQSPTHLIKTRGQQVTLRCSSQSGHNTVSWYQQALGQGPQFIFQYYREEENGRGNFPPRFSGLQFPNYSSELNVNALELDDSALYLCASSSDRGPNEQYFGPGTRLTVT.

The V call is TRBV5-1, the J call TRBJ2-3; 15 nucleotides line up with TRBD2. The CDR3 is 19 residues long. The V segment lost 4 bases and the J segment 2 bases; nucleotides outside the gene matches: 11. Germline lookup yields CDR1 SGHRS and CDR2 YFSETQ. The CDR3 here is CASSPGLAGGLTLTDTQYF. The CDR3 DNA is TGCGCCAGCAGCCCGGGACTAGCGGGGGGTCTTACGCTCACAGATACGCAGTATTTT.

This chain joins TRBV27 and TRBJ2-6; no firm D call. There are 15 residues in the CDR3. V lost 6 bases to trimming and J lost 0 bases, with 9 bases between them. Looked up from germline, CDR1 is MNHEY and CDR2 is SMNVEV (reference sequence). CDR3 nucleotides: TGTGCCAGCAGCCAGAAGAGCTCTGGGGCCAACGTCCTGACTTTC. Its translation: CASSQKSSGANVLTF.

The chain combines TRBV30 with TRBJ1-4; D ambiguous. Trimming stripped 3 bases from V and 4 bases from J, with 9 bases between. Germline V gives CDR1 GTSNPN, CDR2 SVGIG (reference sequence). The CDR3 is 13 residues long. In DNA, the CDR3 is TGTGCCTGGAGAGGCGGGGTTAATGAAAAACTGTTTTTT. This sequence encodes CAWRGGVNEKLFF.

The J gene is TRBJ1-5, the V gene TRBV2; D possibly corresponds to TRBD1 (5 bases). The length of the CDR3 is 14 residues. The ends were cut back, 7 bases at V and 6 bases at J, with 16 bases in the middle. CDR1 is SNHLY, CDR2 FYNNEI, per germline. The CDR3 DNA is TGTGCCAGCACCGGACCACCTGGGGGTCAGCCCCAGCATTTT. Translating gives CASTGPPGGQPQHF.

This chain links TRBV5-5 with TRBJ1-5; D ambiguous. Trimming removed 0 bases from V and 5 bases from J, with 6 bases in between. This CDR3 is built from 13 residues. The germline CDR1 and CDR2 sequences are SGHKS and YYEKEE (reference sequence). CDR3 amino acids: CASSLVGDQPQHF. Here the CDR3 DNA reads TGTGCCAGCAGCTTGGTTGGGGATCAGCCCCAGCATTTT.

The V call is TRBV5-1, the J call TRBJ1-6, with D possibly being TRBD1 (5 bases). The CDR3 contains 13 residues. Germline V gives CDR1 SGHRS, CDR2 YFSETQ. V shed 8 bases and J shed 9 bases, with 15 bases lying between them. CDR3 nucleotides: TGCGCCAGTCAACAGGAGGTCGGTTCACCCCTCCACTTT. It codes for CASQQEVGSPLHF. The full variable domain, in which reference TRBV5-1 and TRBJ1-6 provide the parts outside the CDR3, is KAGVTQTPRYLIKTRGQQVTLSCSPISGHRSVSWYQQTPGQGLQFLFEYFSETQRNKGNFPGRFSGRQFSNSRSEMNVSTLELGDSALYLCASQQEVGSPLHFGNGTRLTVT.

The chain uses TRBV6-2 or TRBV6-3 and TRBJ1-5, with D perhaps TRBD1 (6 bases). This CDR3 region has 16 residues. The V gene's germline CDR1 is MNHEY and CDR2 SVGEGT. Trimming pared 5 bases from V and 7 bases from J, leaving 21 bases between. CDR3: CASSPPGSRGEQPQHF. CDR3 sequence (DNA): TGTGCCAGCAGTCCCCCGGGATCAAGGGGGGAGCAGCCCCAGCATTTT.

This clone was picked up one time. The V and J genes are TRBV5-5 and TRBJ2-7; D not resolved. The CDR3 covers 16 residues. Per the germline V gene, CDR1 is SGHKS and CDR2 is YYEKEE (reference sequence). The ends were cut back, 4 bases at V and 4 bases at J, with 21 bases in the middle. Here the CDR3 DNA reads TGTGCCAGCAGCCGCGGCCAACGACCGTCTAAATACGAGCAGTACTTC. Its translation: CASSRGQRPSKYEQYF.

Worth noting for this clone: This likely comes from a read error, as the CDR3 has no conserved phenylalanine or tryptophan at its end. The DNA is left out, because the CDR3 cannot be placed on it with certainty; the CDR3 is given as TCRdb lists it. The gene calls are TRBV30 and TRBJ2-7. Counting both end residues, the CDR3 totals 10 amino acids. The germline CDR1 and CDR2 sequences are GTSNPN and SVGIG (reference sequence). CDR3: CAWIAPPLLI.

This chain links TRBV19 with TRBJ1-6; TRBD1 matches at 8 bases. V shed 3 bases, J shed 6 bases, and the junction held 7 bases outside the gene matches. The germline gives CDR1 LNHDA, CDR2 SQIVND (reference sequence). This CDR3 is 16 amino acids long. CDR3 sequence (DNA): TGTGCCAGTAGTATTCGGCAGGGGGCGCGTAATTCACCCCTCCACTTT. Its translation is CASSIRQGARNSPLHF.

CDR3 DNA: TGTGCCAGCAGCCAAGATAGGGCAGAGTGGAGCTACACCTTC. Translated, it gives CASSQDRAEWSYTF. The chain carries TRBV3-1 (or the pseudogene TRBV3-2) and TRBJ1-2; D gene ambiguous. With 0 bases removed from V and 9 bases from J, the gap between germline ends came to 14 bases. From germline, CDR1 is LGHDT and CDR2 YNNKEL (reference sequence). This CDR3 has 14 residues.